Each of the 28 T cell receptor beta chains below was sequenced from the same sample in a study of T cell responses to AZD1222 COVID-19 vaccine. Produced via immunoSEQ multiplex PCR; TCRdb's table is partial and in-frame only. The repertoire holds 100,000 to 150,000 clones, with more than 75% as singletons. Sequenced material: peripheral blood, taken on day 0 of AZD1222 vaccination. These receptors were obtained from an adult in good health.

The chain combines TRBV19 with TRBJ1-6; tentative D call: TRBD1 (6 bases). The CDR3 runs 15 residues. The germline V gene has CDR1 LNHDA and CDR2 SQIVND (reference sequence). Trimming took 7 bases from V and 9 from J, leaving 19 bases between them. Here the CDR3 DNA reads TGTGCCAGTACTTCCCCGACAGGCCCTTTTTCACCCCTCCACTTT. Protein: CASTSPTGPFSPLHF.

The chain's CDR3 is CAWSVPDGGGEKLFF. In DNA form, the CDR3 reads TGTGCCTGGAGTGTACCCGATGGGGGTGGTGAAAAACTGTTTTTT. The chain recombines TRBV30 with TRBJ1-4; D is perhaps TRBD1 (5 bases). Germline assignment: CDR1 GTSNPN and CDR2 SVGIG (reference sequence). Trimming left V 0 bases short and J 7 bases short, with 15 bases between. The CDR3 has 15 amino acids.

V is TRBV5-1 and J is TRBJ2-1; TRBD2 agrees at 9 bases. Germline CDR1 SGHRS, CDR2 YFSETQ. The CDR3 has 18 residues. Trimming at V came to 0 bases and at J to 2 bases, leaving 9 bases not matched to a gene. CDR3 amino acids: CASSLEGASGTPYNEQFF. DNA of the CDR3: TGCGCCAGCAGCTTGGAAGGGGCTAGCGGGACCCCCTACAATGAGCAGTTCTTC.

This chain connects TRBV5-1 to TRBJ1-2; 8 bases match TRBD1. V lost 3 bases and J lost 5; bases outside the gene matches: 3. In germline, CDR1 is SGHRS, CDR2 YFSETQ. The CDR3 runs 13 residues. This CDR3 is CASSSTGGYGYTF. For the CDR3, the DNA is TGCGCCAGCAGCTCCACAGGGGGATATGGCTACACCTTC.

This clone was observed a single time. This chain links TRBV7-9 with TRBJ1-2; D may be TRBD1 (5 bases). The CDR3 is 16 residues long. Germline CDR1 and CDR2: SEHNR and FQNEAQ (reference sequence). Trimming shortened V by 2 bases and J by 4 bases, and 17 bases separated the two germline ends. CDR3 nucleotides: TGTGCCAGCAGCTTAATGACGTCGGACACCCGCTATGGCTACACCTTC. Amino acids: CASSLMTSDTRYGYTF. The variable domain in full, completed from reference TRBV7-9 and TRBJ1-2, reads DTGVSQNPRHKITKRGQNVTFRCDPISEHNRLYWYRQTLGQGPEFLTYFQNEAQLEKSRLLSDRFSAERPKGSFSTLEIQRTEQGDSAMYLCASSLMTSDTRYGYTFGSGTRLTVV.

The chain links TRBV19 to TRBJ2-2; D uncertain. The germline gives CDR1 LNHDA, CDR2 SQIVND (reference sequence). This CDR3 region has 15 residues. V shed 2 bases and J shed 7 bases, with 14 bases lying between them. The CDR3 DNA is TGTGCCAGTAGTATATGGGCAATTGGCGACGGGGAGCTGTTTTTT. It is translated as CASSIWAIGDGELFF.

The CDR3 nucleotides are TGTGCCAGCAGTGAACAGGGCAGGGGGGATTCACCCCTCCACTTT. Its translation is CASSEQGRGDSPLHF. The chain recombines TRBV25-1 with TRBJ1-6; 7 positions agree with TRBD1. Unmatched junction bases numbered 6, after V lost 2 bases and J lost 8 bases. The germline CDR1 and CDR2 sequences are MGHDK and SYGVNS. The CDR3 length is 15 residues.

This chain uses TRBV19 with TRBJ1-1, with D possibly being TRBD1 (6 bases). The germline V gene encodes CDR1 LNHDA and CDR2 SQIVND (reference sequence). Trimming cost V 4 bases and J 4 bases, with 13 bases left between them. The CDR3 extends over 14 amino acids. The CDR3 protein is CASSRRGEGTEAFF. DNA for the CDR3: TGTGCCAGTAGTAGGAGGGGGGAGGGCACTGAAGCTTTCTTT.

CDR3 sequence reads: CASSLGATNEKLFF. The CDR3 bases are TGTGCCAGCAGCCTGGGGGCAACTAATGAAAAACTGTTTTTT. The chain links TRBV27 to TRBJ1-4, with D perhaps TRBD1 (5 bases). Germline CDR1 reads MNHEY; CDR2 reads SMNVEV (reference sequence). V gave up 6 bases and J gave up 0 bases, with 8 bases separating them. The CDR3 consists of 14 residues.

This chain joins TRBV24-1 and TRBJ2-1; 7 positions match TRBD2. Trimming cost V 2 bases and J 3 bases; bases outside gene matches: 6. CDR3 length: 16 residues. CDR1 is KGHDR and CDR2 is SFDVKD in the germline V gene. In DNA form, the CDR3 reads TGTGCCACCAGTGATTCCCAGCGGGGCAACTACAATGAGCAGTTCTTC. Residues: CATSDSQRGNYNEQFF.

The rearrangement uses TRBV2 and TRBJ2-7, with 10 bases fitting TRBD1. This CDR3 comprises 13 residues. V shed 6 bases and J 8 bases; nucleotides not matched to a gene: 7. CDR1 is SNHLY and CDR2 is FYNNEI in the germline V gene. In DNA form, the CDR3 reads TGTGCCAGCAGAAACGGGGACAGGGGACAGCAGTACTTC. This encodes CASRNGDRGQQYF.

V gene TRBV5-1 combines with J gene TRBJ2-7; 9 bases agree with TRBD1. Per the germline V gene, CDR1 is SGHRS and CDR2 is YFSETQ. V lost 4 bases to trimming and J lost 3 bases; unmatched junction nucleotides: 5. This CDR3 region has 14 residues. This CDR3 is CASSGDRALYEQYF. The CDR3 DNA is TGCGCCAGCAGCGGGGACAGGGCCCTCTACGAGCAGTACTTC.

The chain uses TRBV20-1 and TRBJ2-7; D ambiguous. The length of the CDR3 is 11 residues. In germline, CDR1 is DFQATT, CDR2 SNEGSKA (reference sequence). V dropped 4 bases and J dropped 2 bases, with 6 bases sitting between them. CDR3 DNA sequence: TGCAGTGCTAACCCGGCCTACGAGCAGTACTTC. Translating gives CSANPAYEQYF.

The chain is built from TRBV5-1 and TRBJ1-4, with 8 bases identical to TRBD1. The length of the CDR3 is 15 residues. V shed 2 bases, J shed 3 bases, and the junction held 3 bases outside the gene matches. Looked up from germline, CDR1 is SGHRS and CDR2 is YFSETQ. CDR3 DNA sequence: TGCGCCAGCAGCTTTCAGGGGGCGGCTAATGAAAAACTGTTTTTT. Protein sequence: CASSFQGAANEKLFF.

The rearrangement links TRBV5-1 to TRBJ2-3; D is unresolved. Germline V gene sequence: CDR1 SGHRS, CDR2 YFSETQ. Trimming cost V 0 bases and J 2 bases, with 13 bases left between them. The CDR3 spans 16 residues. CDR3 in amino acids: CASSLAEAAPTDTQYF. The CDR3 DNA sequence: TGCGCCAGCAGCTTGGCCGAAGCTGCACCCACAGATACGCAGTATTTT.

The DNA for the CDR3 is TGTGCCAGCAGTGAAGCGCGCAGGGGCGAGCAGTACTTC. This codes for CASSEARRGEQYF. This chain uses TRBV2 with TRBJ2-7; TRBD1 might be the D (6 bases). Germline CDR1 SNHLY, CDR2 FYNNEI. The V end was cut by 0 bases, the J end by 6 bases, with 9 bases between. The CDR3 extends over 13 amino acids. Full variable domain (remainder filled in from reference TRBV2 and TRBJ2-7): EPEVTQTPSHQVTQMGQEVILRCVPISNHLYFYWYRQILGQKVEFLVSFYNNEISEKSEIFDDQFSVERPDGSNFTLKIRSTKLEDSAMYFCASSEARRGEQYFGPGTRLTVT.

This clone appeared a single time. The chain has TRBV5-1 and TRBJ1-6; D gene uncertain. Germline lookup yields CDR1 SGHRS and CDR2 YFSETQ. The CDR3 spans 15 residues. V was trimmed by 2 bases and J by 8 bases, leaving 14 bases between them. The CDR3 coding sequence is TGCGCCAGCAGCTTACGGGGTCTATGGGATTCACCCCTCCACTTT. It translates to CASSLRGLWDSPLHF.

V is TRBV3-1 (or the pseudogene TRBV3-2) and J is TRBJ1-6; D call uncertain. Looked up from germline, CDR1 is LGHDT and CDR2 is YNNKEL (reference sequence). V was shortened by 1 base and J by 9 bases, with 4 bases between the two germline ends. CDR3 length: 12 amino acids. The CDR3 DNA is TGTGCCAGCAGCCAAGGTTTTTCACCCCTCCACTTT. Translating it yields CASSQGFSPLHF.

V usage is TRBV7-9 and J usage is TRBJ2-3; D perhaps matches TRBD2 (6 bases). Germline V CDR1 and CDR2: SEHNR, FQNEAQ (reference sequence). The CDR3 consists of 17 residues. Trimming removed 2 bases from V and 0 bases from J, with 15 bases in between. The CDR3 region is CASSLRAAGTSTDTQYF. For the CDR3, the DNA is TGTGCCAGCAGCTTACGGGCAGCAGGGACTAGCACAGATACGCAGTATTTT.

The chain couples TRBV3-1 (or the pseudogene TRBV3-2) to TRBJ1-3; 10 bases are shared with TRBD1. The CDR3 sequence is 17 residues long. V lost 4 bases and J lost 4; bases outside the gene matches: 10. In germline, CDR1 is LGHDT, CDR2 YNNKEL (reference sequence). Written as DNA, the CDR3 is TGTGCCAGCAGCCCAGACAGGGGGCGCGGGGCAGGAAACACCATATATTTT. Its protein product is CASSPDRGRGAGNTIYF.

The rearrangement joins TRBV14 to TRBJ2-2, with TRBD2 matching over 10 bases. Germline V gene lookup returns CDR1 SGHDN and CDR2 FVKESK. This CDR3 is 14 amino acids long. The trim removed 4 bases at V and 7 bases at J, leaving 3 bases unmatched. The CDR3: CASSPTSGYGELFF. CDR3 DNA sequence: TGTGCCAGCAGCCCGACTAGCGGGTACGGGGAGCTGTTTTTT.

The V and J genes are TRBV9 and TRBJ2-7; perhaps TRBD2 as D (6 bases). V lost 5 bases and J 10 bases, leaving 16 bases between the germline ends. In germline, CDR1 is SGDLS, CDR2 YYNGEE. This CDR3 is 12 amino acids long. The chain's CDR3 is CASSLVGGDQYF. DNA of the CDR3: TGTGCCAGCAGTCTCGTGGGGGGTGACCAGTACTTC.

This clone has just one count. The chain employs TRBV7-2 and TRBJ1-4, with a tentative D call TRBD1 (5 bases). The germline V gene has CDR1 SGHTA and CDR2 FQGNSA. This CDR3 comprises 16 residues. Trimming took off 3 bases at V and 4 bases at J, with 15 bases between the two ends. The CDR3 DNA reads as TGTGCCAGCAGCTTCAGGAGACAGTACCGTAATGAAAAACTGTTTTTT. Translating gives CASSFRRQYRNEKLFF.

This chain connects TRBV7-3 to TRBJ2-1; the match to TRBD2 covers 8 bases. This CDR3 region has 16 residues. Germline assignment: CDR1 SGHTA and CDR2 FQGTGA. V lost 0 bases, J lost 1 base, and 2 bases stayed unmatched. CDR3 sequence (DNA): TGTGCCAGCAGCTTAACTTCGGGGGGGTCCTACAATGAGCAGTTCTTC. Amino acid sequence: CASSLTSGGSYNEQFF. Looking up the rest from reference TRBV7-3 and TRBJ2-1 gives the full variable domain: GAGVSQTPSNKVTEKGKYVELRCDPISGHTALYWYRQSLGQGPEFLIYFQGTGAADDSGLPNDRFFAVRPEGSVSTLKIQRTERGDSAVYLCASSLTSGGSYNEQFFGPGTRLTVL.

This sequence joins TRBV10-3 and TRBJ1-2; D unresolved. Germline CDR1 reads ENHRY; CDR2 reads SYGVKD. V was cut by 7 bases and J by 4 bases, with 16 bases left in between. The CDR3 spans 14 residues. The CDR3, as DNA: TGTGCCATCAAGCGGTTCGGGCTGGGCTATGGCTACACCTTC. Its protein product is CAIKRFGLGYGYTF.

The V and J genes are TRBV12-2 and TRBJ1-1; TRBD1 reflects the table's D call only, with no check against the DNA. TRBV12-2 represents a pseudogene. The CDR3 consists of 14 residues. The CDR3 loop reads CASRFWTVNTEAFF. The CDR3 nucleotides are TGTGCAAGTCGCTTCTGGACAGTGAACACTGAAGCTTTCTTT.

V is TRBV6-1 and J is TRBJ1-2; tentative D call: TRBD1 (5 bases). Germline-derived CDR1 and CDR2 are MNHNS and SASEGT. Trimming took off 4 bases at V and 4 bases at J, with 25 bases between the two ends. There are 18 residues in the CDR3. The CDR3 spells CASSVNDRPRLFFYGYTF. The CDR3 DNA follows: TGTGCCAGCAGTGTCAACGACAGACCTAGACTCTTCTTCTATGGCTACACCTTC.

The V call is TRBV7-3, the J call TRBJ1-2; a weak D match, TRBD1 (6 bases). Deletions cut 2 bases from V and 3 bases from J, with 13 bases between. This CDR3 spans 15 amino acids. CDR1 is SGHTA and CDR2 is FQGTGA in the germline V gene. CDR3 protein: CASSLHPGQDYGYTF. For the CDR3, the DNA is TGTGCCAGCAGCTTACACCCGGGACAAGACTATGGCTACACCTTC.